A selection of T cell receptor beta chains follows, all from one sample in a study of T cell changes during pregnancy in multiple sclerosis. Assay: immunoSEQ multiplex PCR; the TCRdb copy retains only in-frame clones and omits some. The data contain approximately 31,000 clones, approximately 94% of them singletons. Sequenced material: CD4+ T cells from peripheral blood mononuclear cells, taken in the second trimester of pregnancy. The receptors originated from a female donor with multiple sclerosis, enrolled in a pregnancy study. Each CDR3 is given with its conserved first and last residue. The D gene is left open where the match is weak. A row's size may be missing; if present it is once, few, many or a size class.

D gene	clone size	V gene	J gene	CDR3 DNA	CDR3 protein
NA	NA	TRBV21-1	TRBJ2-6	TGTGCCAGCAGCATGTCCCGGGACAGGGATGGGGCCAACGTCCTGACTTTC	CASSMSRDRDGANVLTF
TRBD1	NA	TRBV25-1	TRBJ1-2	TGTGCCAGCAGTGCGCCCGACAGGGACGCTTATGGCTACACCTTC	CASSAPDRDAYGYTF
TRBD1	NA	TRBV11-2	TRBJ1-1	TGTGCCAGCAGCCCCACCAAGGGACAGCCTTACACTGAAGCTTTCTTT	CASSPTKGQPYTEAFF
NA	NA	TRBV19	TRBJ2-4	TGTGCCAGTAGTATTGGGAAGGGTGATTCAGGGGACATTCAGTACTTC	CASSIGKGDSGDIQYF
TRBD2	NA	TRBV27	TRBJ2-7	TGTGCCAGCAGTTTTACTAGCGGGAGCAGATACGAGCAGTACTTC	CASSFTSGSRYEQYF
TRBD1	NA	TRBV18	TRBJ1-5	TGTGCCAGCTCACCGAAGACAGGGGTGCCCCAGCATTTT	CASSPKTGVPQHF
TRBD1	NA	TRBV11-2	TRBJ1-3	TGTGCCAGCAGCTCTCACAGGGGGTTGGCTGGAAACACCATATATTTT	CASSSHRGLAGNTIYF
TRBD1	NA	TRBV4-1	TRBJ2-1	TGCGCCAGCAGCCAGCCCTACCGGGACAGGGGACGGAATGAGCAGTTCTTC	CASSQPYRDRGRNEQFF
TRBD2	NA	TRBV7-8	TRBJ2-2	TGTGCCAGCAGCGAAATAGCGGGAGGTACCGGGGAGCTGTTTTTT	CASSEIAGGTGELFF
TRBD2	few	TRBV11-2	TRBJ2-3	TGTGCCAGCAGCAAAGGGTGGGCGGGGGGCACAGATACGCAGTATTTT	CASSKGWAGGTDTQYF
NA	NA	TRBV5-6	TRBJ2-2	TGTGCCAGCAGCTTGGTTGGAGGGGGCGCCGCCGGGGAGCTGTTTTTT	CASSLVGGGAAGELFF
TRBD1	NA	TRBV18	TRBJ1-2	TGTGCCAGCTCACCGGGACAGCTCTATGGCTACACCTTC	CASSPGQLYGYTF
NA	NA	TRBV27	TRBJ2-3	TGTGCCAGCAGTTCTTCCAGGGCCCCCACAGATACGCAGTATTTT	CASSSSRAPTDTQYF
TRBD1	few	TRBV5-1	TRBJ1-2	TGCGCCAGCAGCTCCAGACAGGGGGTGGCTGGCTACACCTTC	CASSSRQGVAGYTF
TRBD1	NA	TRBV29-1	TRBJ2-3	TGCAGCGTTGCCGGCAGGGGGAACACAGATACGCAGTATTTT	CSVAGRGNTDTQYF